This T cell receptor (beta chain) was obtained from a study of cytomegalovirus exposure and HLA in healthy donors. The CDR3 has 11 residues. Trimming pared 5 bases from V and 6 bases from J, leaving 5 bases between. CDR1 is MNHNS, CDR2 SASEGT, per germline. To note about this clone: No antigen is known for it.

PCR primers comprised 60 Vbeta and 13 Jbeta primers. The method was immunoSEQ multiplex PCR; TCRdb's version includes in-frame clones alone and lacks a portion of them. Seen here are 75,000 to 100,000 clones, approximately 72% observed once, and the top ten hold roughly 13%. Study-wide findings and caveats: Near-uniform donor sequencing depth was presumed by presence/absence analyses. In a later analysis, TCR beta V- and J-gene trimming showed a link to a missense DCLRE1C variant.

Sequenced material: PBMCs. The TCR comes from a woman aged 70-85 years in good health and CMV-seropositive. The rearrangement links TRBV6-1 to TRBJ1-5; TRBD1 might be the D (5 bases). CDR3 residues: CASSQGQPQHF. CDR3 nucleotide sequence: TGTGCCAGCAGTCAGGGTCAGCCCCAGCATTTT.